These 26 T cell receptor beta chains came from one sample sequenced in a study of blood T cell repertoires in COVID-19. TCRdb keeps only in-frame clones here, not all; method: immunoSEQ multiplex PCR. The table has 150,000 to 180,000 clones, roughly 83% seen once. Material for sequencing was peripheral blood. The receptors shown here come from a woman aged 55-70 years with acute or convalescent COVID-19.

The sample holds a few counts of this clone. This sequence joins TRBV7-9 and TRBJ2-1; 9 nucleotides agree with TRBD1. CDR3 size: 14 residues. Germline V CDR1 and CDR2: SEHNR, FQNEAQ (reference sequence). Trimming removed 7 bases from V and 6 bases from J; junction bases left unmatched: 7. The CDR3 region is CASNPGQGVNEQFF. CDR3 DNA sequence: TGTGCCAGCAACCCGGGACAGGGTGTCAATGAGCAGTTCTTC.

The genes are TRBV7-2 and TRBJ1-6; D not certain. The V end lost 2 bases, the J end lost 3 bases, and 8 bases lay between the germline ends. The CDR3 is made up of 15 amino acids. The germline CDR1 and CDR2 sequences are SGHTA and FQGNSA. The CDR3 protein is CASSLSLDYNSPLHF. The CDR3 nucleotides are TGTGCCAGCAGCTTAAGTCTAGACTATAATTCACCCCTCCACTTT.

This chain joins TRBV6-6 and TRBJ1-1; D remains unclear. V lost 5 bases and J lost 4, with 11 bases in between. CDR1 and CDR2 (germline): MNHNY, SVGAGI (reference sequence). This CDR3 spans 13 amino acids. The CDR3 loop is CASSSFSGTEAFF. The CDR3 nucleotides are TGTGCCAGCAGTAGTTTCTCGGGCACTGAAGCTTTCTTT.

This chain connects TRBV3-1 (or the pseudogene TRBV3-2) to TRBJ2-3; tentatively, D is TRBD2 (5 bases). CDR3 length: 15 amino acids. V gave up 5 bases and J gave up 3 bases, with 15 bases separating them. Per the germline V gene, CDR1 is LGHDT and CDR2 is YNNKEL (reference sequence). CDR3 amino acids: CASSVGEMTTDTQYF. DNA for the CDR3: TGTGCCAGCAGCGTCGGGGAAATGACAACAGATACGCAGTATTTT.

V gene TRBV6-5 combines with J gene TRBJ2-3; 7 bases match TRBD1. Germline CDR1 is MNHEY and CDR2 is SVGAGI. After removal of 5 bases from V and 0 bases from J, the junction contained 5 bases not matched to a gene. This CDR3 region has 15 residues. Written as DNA, the CDR3 is TGTGCCAGCAGTCAGGGGGACAGAAGCACAGATACGCAGTATTTT. It encodes CASSQGDRSTDTQYF.

The CDR3 DNA is TGTGCCAGCAGCTTAGATCAGGGGACAAACTATGGCTACACCTTC. This encodes CASSLDQGTNYGYTF. The rearrangement joins TRBV11-2 to TRBJ1-2; tentatively, D is TRBD1 (6 bases). CDR1 SGHAT and CDR2 FQNNGV come from the germline V gene. Trimming shortened V by 0 bases and J by 2 bases, and 10 bases separated the two germline ends. CDR3 size: 15 residues.

The CDR3 bases are TGCGCCAGCAGCCAAGATTCACAGGGATTAAGCTATGGCTACACCTTC. This encodes CASSQDSQGLSYGYTF. The gene calls are TRBV4-1 and TRBJ1-2; the D gene is possibly TRBD1 (6 bases). The ends were cut back, 0 bases at V and 4 bases at J, with 15 bases in the middle. Germline loops: CDR1 MGHRA, CDR2 YSYEKL. CDR3 length: 16 amino acids.

V is TRBV5-1 and J is TRBJ1-1; 7 positions agree with TRBD1. The V gene's germline CDR1 is SGHRS and CDR2 YFSETQ. With V trimmed by 1 base and J by 5 bases, 8 bases remained unmatched. The CDR3 totals 15 residues. CDR3 region: CASSLFAGGLTEAFF. The DNA of the CDR3 is TGCGCCAGCAGCTTGTTCGCAGGGGGTTTAACTGAAGCTTTCTTT. The full variable domain, in which reference TRBV5-1 and TRBJ1-1 provide the parts outside the CDR3, is KAGVTQTPRYLIKTRGQQVTLSCSPISGHRSVSWYQQTPGQGLQFLFEYFSETQRNKGNFPGRFSGRQFSNSRSEMNVSTLELGDSALYLCASSLFAGGLTEAFFGQGTRLTVV.

V usage is TRBV9 and J usage is TRBJ2-1; perhaps TRBD1 as D (6 bases). V was cut by 2 bases and J by 7 bases, with 16 bases left in between. CDR1 is SGDLS and CDR2 is YYNGEE in the germline V gene. There are 15 residues in the CDR3. Here the CDR3 reads CASSVGRWGLNEQFF. The CDR3 nucleotides read TGTGCCAGCAGCGTGGGAAGGTGGGGGCTGAATGAGCAGTTCTTC.

The chain couples TRBV7-8 to TRBJ2-1, with D perhaps TRBD1 (6 bases). The V gene's germline CDR1 is SGHVS and CDR2 FQNEAQ. The germline V and J ends were trimmed by 5 bases and 6 bases, with 17 bases remaining between them. This CDR3 contains 15 residues. The CDR3: CASSVNRDTINEQFF. CDR3 DNA sequence: TGTGCCAGCAGCGTAAACCGGGACACGATCAATGAGCAGTTCTTC.

The chain combines TRBV30 with TRBJ2-3; D is uncertain. V lost 5 bases and J lost 4, with 10 bases in between. This CDR3 has 12 residues. CDR1 and CDR2 from the germline V gene are GTSNPN and SVGIG (reference sequence). The CDR3 sequence is CAWAESPDTQYF. The CDR3 DNA reads TGTGCCTGGGCGGAGAGCCCAGATACGCAGTATTTT.

The CDR3 DNA sequence: TGCGCCAGCAGCCAGGGACTAGCGGGGGAGGAGACCCAGTACTTC. It specifies CASSQGLAGEETQYF. This sequence joins TRBV5-1 and TRBJ2-5; TRBD2 agrees at 14 bases. The CDR3 sequence is 15 residues long. J was trimmed by 5 bases and V by 4 bases; bases with no gene match: 4. CDR1 and CDR2 (germline): SGHRS, YFSETQ.

The chain links TRBV5-4 to TRBJ2-1; D gene ambiguous. V was trimmed by 5 bases and J by 3 bases, leaving 15 bases between them. This CDR3 has 15 residues. Germline V gives CDR1 SGHNT, CDR2 YYREEE (reference sequence). The CDR3 coding sequence is TGTGCCAGCAGGGAGTACGGAGTTTTCTACAATGAGCAGTTCTTC. Its translation: CASREYGVFYNEQFF.

The chain is built from TRBV28 and TRBJ1-5; weak D call: TRBD1 (5 bases). In germline, CDR1 is MDHEN, CDR2 SYDVKM. V was shortened by 2 bases and J by 2 bases, with 16 bases between the two germline ends. The CDR3 consists of 17 residues. The chain's CDR3 is CASSLPGGTGGNQPQHF. As DNA, the CDR3 is TGTGCCAGCAGTTTACCGGGGGGTACTGGGGGCAATCAGCCCCAGCATTTT.

This chain connects TRBV27 to TRBJ2-5; the match to TRBD2 covers 16 bases. The CDR3 has 17 amino acids. Germline trimming cut 7 bases from V and 5 bases from J; bases unmatched to any gene: 10. Germline-derived CDR1 and CDR2 are MNHEY and SMNVEV (reference sequence). DNA for the CDR3: TGTGCCAGCAATGCCGGGACTAGCGGGGGGGCCTTTGAGACCCAGTACTTC. This translates into CASNAGTSGGAFETQYF.

This chain connects TRBV12-3 or TRBV12-4 to TRBJ2-2; 7 bases map to TRBD1. The V segment lost 10 bases and the J segment 5 bases; nucleotides outside the gene matches: 7. The CDR3 has 13 residues. CDR3 sequence: CATRQGRTGELFF. CDR3 sequence (DNA): TGTGCCACCCGACAGGGACGGACCGGGGAGCTGTTTTTT.

The V and J genes are TRBV7-2 and TRBJ1-6, with TRBD1 matching over 7 bases. The CDR3 covers 16 residues. Germline loops: CDR1 SGHTA, CDR2 FQGNSA. V trimming: 4 bases; J trimming: 6 bases; junction bases outside the gene matches: 9. Here the CDR3 DNA reads TGTGCCAGCAGCTGGGACGTGACAGGGAGTAATTCACCCCTCCACTTT. This translates into CASSWDVTGSNSPLHF.

This clone was seen only once. The rearrangement links TRBV6-6 to TRBJ2-2, with no clear D. This CDR3 is 13 amino acids long. Germline V gene lookup returns CDR1 MNHNY and CDR2 SVGAGI (reference sequence). Trimming took off 0 bases at V and 4 bases at J, with 3 bases between the two ends. CDR3 coding DNA: TGTGCCAGCAGTTACTCGAGCACCGGGGAGCTGTTTTTT. Translation gives CASSYSSTGELFF.

The rearrangement links TRBV4-1 to TRBJ2-1, with 7 bases aligning to TRBD2. The germline V gene encodes CDR1 MGHRA and CDR2 YSYEKL. The V segment lost 1 base and the J segment 4 bases; nucleotides outside the gene matches: 4. This CDR3 comprises 15 residues. CDR3 sequence reads: CASSQAASGYNEQFF. The CDR3 DNA follows: TGCGCCAGCAGCCAAGCGGCTAGCGGATACAATGAGCAGTTCTTC.

This chain joins TRBV29-1 and TRBJ1-2, with TRBD1 identical over 8 bases. V shed 7 bases and J 8 bases; nucleotides not matched to a gene: 12. This CDR3 has 13 residues. The V gene's germline CDR1 is SQVTM and CDR2 ANQGSEA. In nucleotides, the CDR3 is TGCAGCGCTTCCCAGGGGGCAGGGATCGGCTACACCTTC. Encoded protein: CSASQGAGIGYTF.

The chain has TRBV4-2 and TRBJ2-2; 7 nucleotides agree with TRBD2. Germline V CDR1 and CDR2: LGHNA, YNFKEQ. V trimming: 1 base; J trimming: 6 bases; junction bases outside the gene matches: 11. The CDR3 runs to 17 residues. The CDR3 sequence: CASSQATVGGTAGELFF. The CDR3 coding sequence is TGTGCCAGCAGCCAAGCTACTGTGGGGGGGACCGCCGGGGAGCTGTTTTTT.

The chain carries TRBV2 and TRBJ1-2; D ambiguous. The V and J ends lost 3 bases and 4 bases respectively, with 21 bases between them. Germline loops: CDR1 SNHLY, CDR2 FYNNEI. This CDR3 has 17 residues. This chain's CDR3 is CASSDPQHFPTFYGYTF. DNA for the CDR3: TGTGCCAGCAGTGATCCACAGCACTTCCCTACCTTCTATGGCTACACCTTC.

This chain uses TRBV12-5 with TRBJ2-1; TRBD2 matches 12 bases. The CDR3 sequence is 17 residues long. V shed 2 bases, J shed 7 bases, and the junction held 9 bases outside the gene matches. Germline-derived CDR1 and CDR2 are LGHNT and FRNRAP. In DNA form, the CDR3 reads TGTGCTAGTGGTTTGAAGCTAGCGGGGGGGCCGGGTAATGAGCAGTTCTTC. Amino acid sequence: CASGLKLAGGPGNEQFF.

V usage is TRBV5-1 and J usage is TRBJ2-2; 8 bases map to TRBD1. In germline, CDR1 is SGHRS, CDR2 YFSETQ. The CDR3 totals 16 residues. V was pared by 7 bases and J by 5 bases, with 13 bases of the junction left unmatched. CDR3 residues: CASALRAGGRTGELFF. DNA for the CDR3: TGCGCCAGCGCGCTTAGGGCAGGGGGCCGGACCGGGGAGCTGTTTTTT.

The chain employs TRBV19 and TRBJ1-2; D possibly corresponds to TRBD1 (5 bases). Trimming stripped 6 bases from V and 5 bases from J, with 19 bases between. Per germline, CDR1 LNHDA and CDR2 SQIVND (reference sequence). The CDR3 spans 15 residues. CDR3 in amino acids: CASSIRPGQGYGYTF. CDR3 nucleotide sequence: TGTGCCAGTAGCATCCGCCCAGGACAAGGTTATGGCTACACCTTC.

J is TRBJ2-7 and V is TRBV5-1; 10 bases are shared with TRBD2. The germline V gene has CDR1 SGHRS and CDR2 YFSETQ. The CDR3 is made up of 16 amino acids. As DNA, the CDR3 is TGCGCCCGCAGCTTCGGGACAGCGGGGGGGCCAGGGGAGCAGTACGTC. Protein sequence: CARSFGTAGGPGEQYV.